Reported below is one TCR beta chain. The ends were cut back, 8 bases at V and 1 base at J, with 11 bases in the middle. The CDR3 extends over 13 amino acids. Germline V gives CDR1 MNHEY, CDR2 SVGAGI. This sample is part of a study of blood T cell repertoires in COVID-19. On the study more broadly: Samples taken during acute and convalescent COVID-19 were collected in the United States, Italy and Spain. PBMCs, B-cell-depleted T cells, or T cells provided the cDNA or gDNA that made up the material.

Per the authors' pipeline: Amplification of reference gene primers was used by the study to estimate nucleated cell counts. Only in-frame clones appear in the TCRdb table, and some are missing; sequencing was by immunoSEQ multiplex PCR. V, J and clone size are taken as reported in that table, and D and trimming were inferred from the DNA itself. The sample lists around 100,000 clones, around 81% occurring once. The sequenced sample consisted of peripheral blood. The chain combines TRBV6-5 with TRBJ1-1, with D unclear. The sequence came from a man aged 50 to 59 with active or convalescent COVID-19. This CDR3 reads CASGDEGNTEAFF. The CDR3 DNA reads as TGTGCCAGCGGAGACGAGGGGAACACTGAAGCTTTCTTT.